Listed below are T cell receptor beta chains from one sample, sequenced in a study of shared clonotypes between healthy human individuals. Method: immunoSEQ multiplex PCR; TCRdb's copy keeps in-frame clones and lacks some. This table has fewer than 400,000 clones, approximately 79% appearing once. The specimen was memory CD4+ T cells sorted from blood. The receptors come from a man aged 30-40 years in good health. The CDR3 runs from the conserved cysteine through the conserved F or W. Each record gives: D gene, V gene, J gene, clone size, CDR3 protein, CDR3 DNA. D genes are given only for firm matches. Clone size is given for some rows only: seen once, a few or many times, or a class if the clone is expanded.

D gene: .; V gene: TRBV4-3; J gene: TRBJ2-4; clone size: many; CDR3 protein: CASSQDRQPVQYF; CDR3 DNA: TGCGCCAGCAGCCAAGATCGGCAGCCTGTTCAGTACTTC
D gene: .; V gene: TRBV5-4; J gene: TRBJ1-2; clone size: .; CDR3 protein: CASSSTGSNYGYTF; CDR3 DNA: TGTGCCAGCAGCTCAACGGGCTCTAACTATGGCTACACCTTC
D gene: TRBD1; V gene: TRBV19; J gene: TRBJ2-2; clone size: .; CDR3 protein: CASSPDRDHTGELFF; CDR3 DNA: TGTGCCAGTAGTCCGGACAGGGATCACACCGGGGAGCTGTTTTTT
D gene: .; V gene: TRBV19; J gene: TRBJ1-2; clone size: .; CDR3 protein: CASRTEGGGYGYTF; CDR3 DNA: TGTGCCAGTAGGACGGAAGGGGGAGGATATGGCTACACCTTC
D gene: .; V gene: TRBV28; J gene: TRBJ2-7; clone size: .; CDR3 protein: CASRRDSYEQYF; CDR3 DNA: TGTGCCAGCAGGAGAGACAGCTACGAGCAGTACTTC
D gene: TRBD2; V gene: TRBV28; J gene: TRBJ2-3; clone size: .; CDR3 protein: CASSALAGDGTQYF; CDR3 DNA: TGTGCCAGCAGTGCCCTAGCGGGAGATGGTACGCAGTATTTT
D gene: .; V gene: TRBV6-5; J gene: TRBJ1-4; clone size: .; CDR3 protein: CASSYSGDTNEKLFF; CDR3 DNA: TGTGCCAGCAGTTACTCGGGTGACACTAATGAAAAACTGTTTTTT
D gene: .; V gene: TRBV28; J gene: TRBJ2-6; clone size: .; CDR3 protein: CASSLGSSGANVLTF; CDR3 DNA: TGTGCCAGCAGTTTAGGGAGTTCTGGGGCCAACGTCCTGACTTTC
D gene: .; V gene: TRBV11-2; J gene: TRBJ2-3; clone size: .; CDR3 protein: CASSLDPGNTQYF; CDR3 DNA: TGTGCCAGCAGCTTGGATCCGGGGAATACGCAGTATTTT
D gene: .; V gene: TRBV1; J gene: TRBJ2-7; clone size: .; CDR3 protein: CTSSRYALAGTHEQYF; CDR3 DNA: TGCACCAGCAGCCGCTATGCACTAGCGGGTACCCACGAGCAGTACTTC
D gene: .; V gene: TRBV7-9; J gene: TRBJ2-7; clone size: .; CDR3 protein: CASSRQDEQYF; CDR3 DNA: TGTGCCAGCAGTCGACAGGACGAGCAGTACTTC
D gene: .; V gene: TRBV29-1; J gene: TRBJ2-7; clone size: .; CDR3 protein: CSVPDRNYEQYF; CDR3 DNA: TGCAGCGTTCCGGACAGAAACTACGAGCAGTACTTC
D gene: .; V gene: TRBV9; J gene: TRBJ2-5; clone size: few; CDR3 protein: CASSENSDATYETQYF; CDR3 DNA: TGTGCCAGCAGCGAAAATTCGGACGCTACATATGAGACCCAGTACTTC
D gene: TRBD2; V gene: TRBV11-2; J gene: TRBJ2-5; clone size: .; CDR3 protein: CASSLISPGGQETQYF; CDR3 DNA: TGTGCCAGCAGCCTAATTAGTCCGGGGGGCCAAGAGACCCAGTACTTC
D gene: TRBD1; V gene: TRBV5-1; J gene: TRBJ2-7; clone size: many; CDR3 protein: CASSLGPGQGYEQYF; CDR3 DNA: TGCGCCAGCAGCTTGGGACCGGGACAGGGATACGAGCAGTACTTC
D gene: .; V gene: TRBV5-1; J gene: TRBJ2-5; clone size: .; CDR3 protein: CASSLVGGVRKTQYF; CDR3 DNA: TGCGCCAGCAGCTTGGTGGGGGGAGTGCGGAAGACCCAGTACTTC
D gene: TRBD2; V gene: TRBV27; J gene: TRBJ2-3; clone size: few; CDR3 protein: CASSRTSGTTRDTQYF; CDR3 DNA: TGTGCCAGCAGCAGGACTAGCGGAACTACCAGAGATACGCAGTATTTT
D gene: .; V gene: TRBV7-9; J gene: TRBJ2-5; clone size: .; CDR3 protein: CASRPSIAPGTQYF; CDR3 DNA: TGTGCCAGCAGACCTTCCATCGCTCCGGGGACCCAGTACTTC